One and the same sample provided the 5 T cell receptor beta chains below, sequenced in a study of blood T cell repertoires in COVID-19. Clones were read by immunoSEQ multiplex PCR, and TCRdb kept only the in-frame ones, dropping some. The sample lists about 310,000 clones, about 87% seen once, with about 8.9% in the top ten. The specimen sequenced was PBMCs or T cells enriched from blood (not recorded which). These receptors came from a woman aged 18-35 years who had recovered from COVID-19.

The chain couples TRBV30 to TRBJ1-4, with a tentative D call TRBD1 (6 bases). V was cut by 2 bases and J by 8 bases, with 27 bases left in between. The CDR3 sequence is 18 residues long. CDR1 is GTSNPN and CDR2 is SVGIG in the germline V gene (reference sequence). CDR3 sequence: CAWSQTGSGGAVGEKLFF. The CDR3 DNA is TGTGCCTGGAGTCAAACAGGGAGCGGTGGGGCCGTCGGGGAAAAACTGTTTTTT.

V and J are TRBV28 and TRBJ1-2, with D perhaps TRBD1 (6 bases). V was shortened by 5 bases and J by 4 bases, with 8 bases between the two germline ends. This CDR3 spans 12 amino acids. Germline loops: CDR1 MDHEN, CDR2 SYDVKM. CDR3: CASSPQGYGYTF. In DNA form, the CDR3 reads TGTGCCAGCAGTCCACAGGGCTATGGCTACACCTTC.

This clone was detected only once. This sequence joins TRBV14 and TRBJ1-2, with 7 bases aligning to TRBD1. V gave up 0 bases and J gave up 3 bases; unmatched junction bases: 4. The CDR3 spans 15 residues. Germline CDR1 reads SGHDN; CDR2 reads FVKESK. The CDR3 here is CASSQDLDRHYGYTF. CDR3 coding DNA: TGTGCCAGCAGCCAAGATCTGGACAGGCACTATGGCTACACCTTC.

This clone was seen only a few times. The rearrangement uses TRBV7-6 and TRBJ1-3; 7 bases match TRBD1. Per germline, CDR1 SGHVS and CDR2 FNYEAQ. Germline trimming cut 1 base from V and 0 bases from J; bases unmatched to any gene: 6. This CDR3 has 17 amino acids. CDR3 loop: CASSLGDSSLSGNTIYF. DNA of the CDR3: TGTGCCAGCAGCTTAGGGGACAGCTCTCTCTCTGGAAACACCATATATTTT.

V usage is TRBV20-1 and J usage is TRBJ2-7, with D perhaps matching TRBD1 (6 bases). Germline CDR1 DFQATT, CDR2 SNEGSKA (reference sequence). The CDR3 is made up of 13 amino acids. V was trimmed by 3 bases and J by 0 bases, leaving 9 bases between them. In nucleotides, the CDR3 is TGCAGTGCTAGTGACAGGCCCTCCTACGAGCAGTACTTC. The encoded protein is CSASDRPSYEQYF.